Listed here are 6 T cell receptor beta chains from one sample, sequenced in a study of shared clonotypes between healthy human individuals. Libraries were prepared by immunoSEQ multiplex PCR; TCRdb keeps only in-frame clonotypes and omits some of them. Of around 100,000 clones in the sample, under 70% were seen once. Sequences were obtained from memory CD8+ T cells sorted from blood. Subset: CD45RO+ cells pooled with CCR7-negative TemRA cells. These receptors all come from a woman in her twenties or thirties in good health.

This clone was picked up a small number of times. The chain recombines TRBV7-6 with TRBJ2-2; D ambiguous. Trimming shortened V by 2 bases and J by 3 bases, and 4 bases separated the two germline ends. The CDR3 totals 13 residues. Germline CDR1 and CDR2: SGHVS and FNYEAQ. The CDR3 nucleotides read TGTGCCAGCAGCTTAAGCTACACCGGGGAGCTGTTTTTT. It specifies CASSLSYTGELFF.

The chain combines TRBV11-2 with TRBJ1-2; the D gene is possibly TRBD1 (5 bases). CDR3 size: 15 residues. The V and J ends lost 4 bases and 6 bases respectively, with 18 bases between them. Germline CDR1 is SGHAT and CDR2 is FQNNGV. CDR3 protein: CASSSPYGHDDGYTF. In DNA, the CDR3 is TGTGCCAGCAGCTCCCCCTACGGACATGACGATGGCTACACCTTC. Full variable domain (missing parts from reference TRBV11-2 and TRBJ1-2): EAGVAQSPRYKIIEKRQSVAFWCNPISGHATLYWYQQILGQGPKLLIQFQNNGVVDDSQLPKDRFSAERLKGVDSTLKIQPAKLEDSAVYLCASSSPYGHDDGYTFGSGTRLTVV.

This clone was found many times. V usage is TRBV6-4 and J usage is TRBJ2-6, with TRBD1 as a possible D gene (6 bases). CDR3 length: 16 residues. The V end lost 6 bases, the J end lost 0 bases, and 12 bases lay between the germline ends. Germline CDR1 reads MRHNA; CDR2 reads SNTAGT. The CDR3 reads CASSLQGPSGANVLTF. The CDR3 nucleotides read TGTGCCAGCAGCCTACAGGGCCCCTCTGGGGCCAACGTCCTGACTTTC.

This clone was seen just once. The genes are TRBV28 and TRBJ2-2; 7 nucleotides agree with TRBD1. CDR3 length: 15 amino acids. CDR1 MDHEN and CDR2 SYDVKM come from the germline V gene. V gave up 5 bases and J gave up 6 bases; unmatched junction bases: 9. The CDR3 spells CASSTSQGNPGELFF. CDR3 sequence (DNA): TGTGCCAGCAGTACATCACAGGGGAATCCCGGGGAGCTGTTTTTT.

This clone was seen ten or more times. The same CDR3 also results from other DNA sequences found in this sample. DNA of the CDR3: TGTGCCAGCAGTAGGGGTGGTGGCACAGATACGCAGTATTTT. It encodes CASSRGGGTDTQYF. The genes are TRBV6-4 and TRBJ2-3; D perhaps matches TRBD1 (5 bases). Trimming took 5 bases from V and 1 from J, leaving 10 bases between them. Germline V gene sequence: CDR1 MRHNA, CDR2 SNTAGT. The CDR3 length is 14 residues.

This chain links TRBV29-1 with TRBJ1-4; 8 bases agree with TRBD1. CDR3 size: 14 residues. CDR1 and CDR2 (germline): SQVTM, ANQGSEA. V shed 6 bases and J 11 bases; nucleotides not matched to a gene: 14. CDR3 sequence (DNA): TGCAGCGTGGCGGACAAACAGGGGGTGGGGAAACTGTTTTTT. It specifies CSVADKQGVGKLFF.